Listed here are 21 T cell receptor beta chains from one sample, sequenced in a study of OX40 agonist ivuxolimab in advanced cancers. Libraries were prepared by immunoSEQ multiplex PCR; TCRdb keeps only in-frame clonotypes and omits some of them. The sample includes about 15,000 clones, roughly 82% of them seen just once. Sequencing used CD4+ or CD8+ T cells sorted from blood, obtained in a trial of the OX40 agonist ivuxolimab. The receptors stem from an adult with an advanced solid tumor such as melanoma, head and neck, liver or kidney cancer.

The chain joins TRBV7-2 to TRBJ2-7; 9 bases are a match to TRBD1. The CDR3 is made up of 15 amino acids. CDR1 SGHTA and CDR2 FQGNSA come from the germline V gene. V lost 3 bases to trimming and J lost 3 bases; unmatched junction nucleotides: 6. For the CDR3, the DNA is TGTGCCAGCAGCTTCGGACAGGGGCAACTCTACGAGCAGTACTTC. Amino acids: CASSFGQGQLYEQYF. The full variable domain, with the rest looked up from reference TRBV7-2 and TRBJ2-7, is GAGVSQSPSNKVTEKGKDVELRCDPISGHTALYWYRQSLGQGLEFLIYFQGNSAPDKSGLPSDRFSAERTGGSVSTLTIQRTQQEDSAVYLCASSFGQGQLYEQYFGPGTRLTVT.

This chain joins TRBV30 and TRBJ1-5, with a tentative D call TRBD1 (5 bases). CDR1 and CDR2 (germline): GTSNPN, SVGIG (reference sequence). The V end lost 1 base, the J end lost 5 bases, and 9 bases lay between the germline ends. The CDR3 length is 13 residues. CDR3 region: CAWSGRAYQPQHF. The CDR3 coding sequence is TGTGCCTGGAGTGGCAGGGCCTATCAGCCCCAGCATTTT.

This clone has more than one count but fewer than ten. This sequence joins TRBV28 and TRBJ2-3, with unresolved D. The germline V gene has CDR1 MDHEN and CDR2 SYDVKM. The CDR3 runs 14 residues. The ends were cut back, 6 bases at V and 2 bases at J, with 12 bases in the middle. The CDR3 here is CASSPLGPTDTQYF. The CDR3 nucleotides are TGTGCCAGCAGCCCGCTCGGTCCCACAGATACGCAGTATTTT.

This clone was seen more than once but under ten times. The rearrangement uses TRBV2 and TRBJ2-7; no clear D. V lost 2 bases and J 2 bases, leaving 1 base between the germline ends. Germline lookup yields CDR1 SNHLY and CDR2 FYNNEI. The CDR3 contains 11 residues. CDR3 loop: CASSETYEQYF. CDR3 DNA sequence: TGTGCCAGCAGTGAAACCTACGAGCAGTACTTC.

Points on this clone: The junction departs from germline at one end; a sequencing error may be responsible. V and J are TRBV19 and TRBJ1-4; D call uncertain. The CDR3 is 12 amino acids. Germline assignment: CDR1 LNHDA and CDR2 SQIVND (reference sequence). The CDR3 DNA follows: TGTGCCAGTAGTCCCCTCCGGATCGGTATCGTTTTT. This gives the protein CASSPLRIGIVF. Supplemented by reference TRBV19 and TRBJ1-4, the full variable domain reads DGGITQSPKYLFRKEGQNVTLSCEQNLNHDAMYWYRQDPGQGLRLIYYSQIVNDFQKGDIAEGYSVSREKKESFPLTVTSAQKNPTAFYLCASSPLRIGIVFGSGTQLSVL.

This clone was counted between two and nine times. The chain employs TRBV6-6 and TRBJ2-3; 9 nucleotides match TRBD1. The CDR3 length is 14 residues. Germline V gene data show CDR1 as MNHNY and CDR2 as SVGAGI (reference sequence). V dropped 4 bases and J dropped 6; count of bases not matched to a gene: 5. The CDR3 protein is CASSWTGETDTQYF. The CDR3 DNA reads TGTGCCAGCAGTTGGACAGGGGAGACCGATACGCAGTATTTT.

The chain uses TRBV4-3 and TRBJ2-3; 8 positions agree with TRBD2. V gave up 4 bases and J gave up 3 bases; unmatched junction bases: 9. The CDR3 runs 16 residues. The germline gives CDR1 LGHNA, CDR2 YSLEER. The chain's CDR3 is CASSRTSGGRTDTQYF. CDR3 coding DNA: TGCGCCAGCAGCCGAACTAGCGGAGGGCGGACAGATACGCAGTATTTT.

The V and J genes are TRBV11-2 and TRBJ2-2; either TRBD1 or TRBD2 may supply D (5 bases each). The germline CDR1 and CDR2 sequences are SGHAT and FQNNGV. The length of the CDR3 is 15 residues. Trimming removed 5 bases from V and 4 bases from J, with 14 bases in between. This chain's CDR3 is CASSRGNLGTGELFF. The CDR3, as DNA: TGTGCCAGCAGCCGGGGCAACCTAGGCACCGGGGAGCTGTTTTTT.

This chain connects TRBV10-3 to TRBJ2-7, with 9 bases matching TRBD2. Germline V CDR1 and CDR2: ENHRY, SYGVKD. J was trimmed by 3 bases and V by 4 bases; bases with no gene match: 7. This CDR3 contains 15 residues. This CDR3 is CAISGPSGTLYEQYF. In DNA, the CDR3 is TGTGCCATCAGTGGCCCTAGCGGGACTCTCTACGAGCAGTACTTC.

The chain recombines TRBV6-1 with TRBJ1-2; 9 bases map to TRBD1. CDR3 length: 15 residues. J was trimmed by 6 bases and V by 1 base; bases with no gene match: 6. The germline CDR1 and CDR2 sequences are MNHNS and SASEGT. The CDR3 spells CASSEGGTGRDGYTF. Here the CDR3 DNA reads TGTGCCAGCAGTGAAGGGGGGACAGGGAGAGATGGCTACACCTTC.

This clone ranks as medium-sized. The genes are TRBV7-9 and TRBJ1-2; D ambiguous. CDR3 length: 15 residues. CDR1 is SEHNR, CDR2 FQNEAQ, per germline (reference sequence). V was clipped by 5 bases and J by 1 base, with 14 bases between them. CDR3 protein: CASSPAPGNNYGYTF. The CDR3 DNA sequence: TGTGCCAGCAGCCCCGCGCCGGGAAATAACTATGGCTACACCTTC.

The gene calls are TRBV6-5 and TRBJ2-7; no reliable D call. V lost 7 bases and J lost 7, with 14 bases in between. Germline CDR1 and CDR2: MNHEY and SVGAGI. This CDR3 spans 12 amino acids. The CDR3 DNA reads as TGTGCCAGCACGCCTACTACGGGTGAGCAGTACTTC. Translation: CASTPTTGEQYF.

The V call is TRBV30, the J call TRBJ2-7, with D uncertain. This CDR3 is 12 amino acids long. Germline V gene lookup returns CDR1 GTSNPN and CDR2 SVGIG (reference sequence). Trimming took off 4 bases at V and 7 bases at J, with 14 bases between the two ends. The CDR3 coding sequence is TGTGCCTGGACCTCGCTCGGGCGTGAGCAGTACTTC. It codes for CAWTSLGREQYF.

The chain has TRBV7-9 and TRBJ2-6; D remains ambiguous. CDR3 length: 14 residues. Trimming took off 9 bases at V and 0 bases at J, with 9 bases between the two ends. CDR1 and CDR2 (germline): SEHNR, FQNEAQ (reference sequence). CDR3 region: CARPEVSGANVLTF. CDR3 sequence (DNA): TGTGCCAGGCCGGAAGTCTCTGGGGCCAACGTCCTGACTTTC. Full variable domain (outside the CDR3, taken from reference TRBV7-9 and TRBJ2-6): DTGVSQNPRHKITKRGQNVTFRCDPISEHNRLYWYRQTLGQGPEFLTYFQNEAQLEKSRLLSDRFSAERPKGSFSTLEIQRTEQGDSAMYLCARPEVSGANVLTFGAGSRLTVL.

This clone was recorded once. This chain joins TRBV19 and TRBJ1-2; D uncertain. V lost 7 bases and J 5 bases, leaving 14 bases between the germline ends. Germline V gives CDR1 LNHDA, CDR2 SQIVND (reference sequence). This CDR3 has 13 residues. CDR3 loop: CASMVSGFYGYTF. CDR3 in DNA: TGTGCCAGTATGGTCAGTGGTTTTTATGGCTACACCTTC.

This chain links TRBV21-1 with TRBJ2-3; the listed D gene, TRBD2, was not tested against the DNA. TRBV21-1 is designated a pseudogene. The CDR3 is 18 amino acids. CDR3 DNA: TGTGCCAGCAGCAACCCATTCCTCATGACTAGCGGCACAGATACGCAGTATTTT. This sequence encodes CASSNPFLMTSGTDTQYF.

The CDR3, as DNA: TGTGCCAGCAGCTTAAGGATACGATACAGCACAGATACGCAGTATTTT. As protein: CASSLRIRYSTDTQYF. The V gene is TRBV5-4, the J gene TRBJ2-3, with D uncertain. Germline CDR1 is SGHNT and CDR2 is YYREEE (reference sequence). CDR3 length equals 16 residues. Between the trimmed V and J ends, which lost 2 bases and 0 bases, there was a span of 13 bases.

V usage is TRBV28 and J usage is TRBJ2-7; TRBD2 agrees at 7 bases. Per the germline V gene, CDR1 is MDHEN and CDR2 is SYDVKM. V shed 6 bases and J 5 bases; nucleotides not matched to a gene: 7. CDR3 length: 13 amino acids. CDR3 sequence (DNA): TGTGCCAGCAGAAGGACTAGGGGTGACGAGCAGTACTTC. Translated, it gives CASRRTRGDEQYF.

The V and J genes are TRBV18 and TRBJ1-2; the match to TRBD1 covers 8 bases. Germline CDR1 KGHSH, CDR2 LQKENI. V lost 6 bases, J lost 4 bases, and 4 bases stayed unmatched. The CDR3 covers 13 residues. This CDR3 reads CASSPDRGYGYTF. DNA of the CDR3: TGTGCCAGCTCCCCCGACAGGGGCTATGGCTACACCTTC.

The rearrangement joins TRBV2 to TRBJ1-1, with D perhaps matching TRBD1 (5 bases). V was clipped by 4 bases and J by 4 bases, with 10 bases between them. This CDR3 spans 13 amino acids. CDR1 and CDR2 (germline): SNHLY, FYNNEI. The CDR3 coding sequence is TGTGCCAGCAGTGTGAGGAGGGGCACTGAAGCTTTCTTT. Its translation is CASSVRRGTEAFF.

CDR3 in amino acids: CASLPGTGGTEAFF. The CDR3 DNA reads TGCGCCAGCCTCCCGGGGACAGGGGGCACTGAAGCTTTCTTT. This sequence joins TRBV5-1 and TRBJ1-1, with 11 bases identical to TRBD1. Trimming cost V 7 bases and J 4 bases; bases outside gene matches: 6. The CDR3 loop spans 14 amino acids. CDR1 is SGHRS and CDR2 is YFSETQ in the germline V gene.